This T cell receptor (beta chain) was profiled in a study of T cells in Graves' hyperthyroidism and ophthalmopathy. Per germline, CDR1 MNHEY and CDR2 SVGEGT. V lost 8 bases and J lost 3; bases outside the gene matches: 10. There are 18 residues in the CDR3. This clonotype was seen only a few times. The antigen is unknown. The hyperthyroidism was newly diagnosed and had lasted under 2 months; the patients were aged 18 to 65. TCR beta CDR3 regions were amplified from RNA transcripts. HTBI primers were the set used in a first-round RT-PCR of the TCR CDR3. One entry per CDR3 protein, called by TCRdb with MiXCR from the multiplex PCR reads. The data show about 770,000 distinct CDR3 sequences, 15% to 20% seen once. Whole-study results and caveats: Ophthalmopathy was predicted by the model a median of roughly 6.6 months ahead of onset. Ophthalmopathy cases were set apart from stable hyperthyroidism by a 13 V-J model.

The sequence was collected from a woman aged 45-59 years with Graves' hyperthyroidism that later progressed to Graves' ophthalmopathy. This rearrangement joins TRBV6-2 or TRBV6-3 to TRBJ2-2; TRBD2 matches at 15 bases. Sample: blood. CDR3 bases: TGTGCCAGCTCCCGGACTAGCGGGGGGGCGGCGTACACCGGGGAGCTGTTTTTT. It is translated as CASSRTSGGAAYTGELFF.